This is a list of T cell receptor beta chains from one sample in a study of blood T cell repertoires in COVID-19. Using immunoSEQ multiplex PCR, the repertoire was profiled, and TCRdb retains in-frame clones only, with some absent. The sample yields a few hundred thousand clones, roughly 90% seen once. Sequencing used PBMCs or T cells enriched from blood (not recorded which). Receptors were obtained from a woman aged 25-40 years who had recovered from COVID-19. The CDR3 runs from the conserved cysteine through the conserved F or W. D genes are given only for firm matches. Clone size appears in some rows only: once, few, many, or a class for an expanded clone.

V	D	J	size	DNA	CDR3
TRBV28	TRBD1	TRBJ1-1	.	TGTGCCAGCAGTTCTGACAGGGCTACTGAAGCTTTCTTT	CASSSDRATEAFF
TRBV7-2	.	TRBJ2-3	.	TGTGCCAGCAGCTTTGACATGGTACGAACAGATACGCAGTATTTT	CASSFDMVRTDTQYF
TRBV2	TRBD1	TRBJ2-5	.	TGTGCCAGCAGTGAATCGTCAGGGGGAAAAGAGACCCAGTACTTC	CASSESSGGKETQYF
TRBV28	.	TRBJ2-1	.	TGTGCCAGCAGTTTATGGCAGGCTAACAATGAGCAGTTCTTC	CASSLWQANNEQFF
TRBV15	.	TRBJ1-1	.	TGTGCCACCAGCAAAGTCGAGGGATTCACTGAAGCTTTCTTT	CATSKVEGFTEAFF
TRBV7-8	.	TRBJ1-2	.	TGTGCCAGCAGCTTATTCTCGGTGAGGGAGATAAAGATATTCTACTATGGCTACACCTTC	CASSLFSVREIKIFYYGYTF
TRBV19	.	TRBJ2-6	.	TGTGCCAGTAGTGCGGGGAATGGGGCCAACGTCCTGACTTTC	CASSAGNGANVLTF
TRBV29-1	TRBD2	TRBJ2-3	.	TGCAGCGGTCTCGGCGGGAGGACAGATACGCAGTATTTT	CSGLGGRTDTQYF
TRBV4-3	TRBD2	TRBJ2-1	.	TGCGCCAGCAGCCAAGAAGTGAGCGGGGGGGTAAATGAGCAGTTCTTC	CASSQEVSGGVNEQFF
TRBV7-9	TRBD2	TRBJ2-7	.	TGTGCCAGCACCCCCTTAGGGGAGGGGAAATACGAGCAGTACTTC	CASTPLGEGKYEQYF
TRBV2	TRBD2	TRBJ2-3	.	TGTGCCAGCTCCGGGACTAACACAGATACGCAGTATTTT	CASSGTNTDTQYF
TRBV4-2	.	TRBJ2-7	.	TGTGCCAGCAGCCAAGAATGGACTTCAAACTACGAGCAGTACTTC	CASSQEWTSNYEQYF
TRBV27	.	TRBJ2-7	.	TGTGCCAGCAGTTTAATGTGGCCCTCCTACGAGCAGTACTTC	CASSLMWPSYEQYF
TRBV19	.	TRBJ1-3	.	TGTGCCAGTAGTCAGCAGGGTCGAAACACCATATATTTT	CASSQQGRNTIYF
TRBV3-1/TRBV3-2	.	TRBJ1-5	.	TGTGCCAGCAGCCAAGTTTCGGGTCAGCCCCAGCATTTT	CASSQVSGQPQHF
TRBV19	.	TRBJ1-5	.	TGTGCCAGCGGGGTGGGTCAAGGCAATCAGCCCCAGCATTTT	CASGVGQGNQPQHF
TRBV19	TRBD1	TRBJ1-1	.	TGTGCCAGTAGTACTCTACTCGGGACAGGGGGCGCGGGAGTCACTGAAGCTTTCTTT	CASSTLLGTGGAGVTEAFF
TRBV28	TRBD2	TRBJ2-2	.	TGTGCCAGCAGCAAACTAGCGGGAGTCTACACCGGGGAGCTGTTTTTT	CASSKLAGVYTGELFF
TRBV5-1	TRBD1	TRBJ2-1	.	TGCGCCAGCAGCCTCAATTCCGGGACAGGGGGCGATGAGCAGTTCTTC	CASSLNSGTGGDEQFF
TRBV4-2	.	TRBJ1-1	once	TGTGCCAGCAGCCAAGAGTCCCCCCGCAGCGACACTGAAGCTTTCTTT	CASSQESPRSDTEAFF
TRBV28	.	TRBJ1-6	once	TGTGCCAGCACCTACAGGGTTTCGTCACCCCTCCACTTT	CASTYRVSSPLHF
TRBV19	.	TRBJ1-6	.	TGTGCCAGTAGTTTGGGGAGGAGTTCACCCCTCCACTTT	CASSLGRSSPLHF
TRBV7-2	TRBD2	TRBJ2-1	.	TGTGCCAGCAGTCTAGCGGCAAGCTCCTACAATGAGCAGTTCTTC	CASSLAASSYNEQFF
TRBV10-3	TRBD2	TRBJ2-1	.	TGTGCCATCAGCGGGACTAGCGGGAGGAATAATGAGCAGTTCTTC	CAISGTSGRNNEQFF
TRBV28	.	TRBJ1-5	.	TGTGCCAGCAGCAACCCGGGTTTTAGGAATCAGCCCCAGCATTTT	CASSNPGFRNQPQHF
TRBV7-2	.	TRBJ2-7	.	TGTGCCAGCAGCACGAGGGAAAAGGGCGAGCAGTACTTC	CASSTREKGEQYF
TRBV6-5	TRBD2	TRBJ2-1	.	TGTGCCAGCTTCCAGCGGGAGATGAGTGCGCAGTTCTTC	CASFQREMSAQFF
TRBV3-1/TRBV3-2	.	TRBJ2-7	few	TGTGCCAGCAGCCAAGATGGACGGAATAAACGCGGGACGTCAGCCTACGAGCAGTACTTC	CASSQDGRNKRGTSAYEQYF
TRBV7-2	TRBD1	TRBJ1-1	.	TGTGCCAGCAGACCTGGGACAGGGGCGAACACTGAAGCTTTCTTT	CASRPGTGANTEAFF
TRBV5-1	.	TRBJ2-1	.	TGCGCCAGCAGCTTGGGGGCAGGCTCCTACAATGAGCAGTTCTTC	CASSLGAGSYNEQFF
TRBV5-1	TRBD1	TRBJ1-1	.	TGCGCCAGCAGTTCAGCAGGGGGCCCAGTCGGGGCTTTCTTT	CASSSAGGPVGAFF
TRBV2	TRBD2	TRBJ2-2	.	TGTGCCAGCTCTTCGACTAGCGGAAACACCGGGGAGCTGTTTTTT	CASSSTSGNTGELFF
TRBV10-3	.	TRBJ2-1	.	TGTGCCATCAGTGAAGTTACGGGAGTAGGCAATGAGCAGTTCTTC	CAISEVTGVGNEQFF
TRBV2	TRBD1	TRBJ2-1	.	TGTGCCAGCAAGGTCGGTCAGGGGGCGTTTGAGCAGTTCTTC	CASKVGQGAFEQFF
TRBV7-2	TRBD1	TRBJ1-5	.	TGTGCCAGCAGCTTAGAGAGGGGGCCTCAGCCCCAGCATTTT	CASSLERGPQPQHF
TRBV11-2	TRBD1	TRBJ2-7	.	TGTGCCAGCACCCTTGAGACAGGGTTGGTCTACGAGCAGTACTTC	CASTLETGLVYEQYF
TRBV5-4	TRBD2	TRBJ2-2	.	TGTGCCAGCAGCTTAACTAGCGGGGGTGCGACCGGGGAGCTGTTTTTT	CASSLTSGGATGELFF
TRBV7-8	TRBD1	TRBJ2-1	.	TGTGCCAGCAGCCCCCACCCCCCTCTCAGGGGGTCCTACAATGAGCAGTTCTTC	CASSPHPPLRGSYNEQFF
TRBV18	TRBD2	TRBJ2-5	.	TGTGCCAGCTCACCACTTACTAGCGAAGAGACCCAGTACTTC	CASSPLTSEETQYF